A selection of T cell receptor beta chains follows, all from one sample in a study of OX40 agonist ivuxolimab in advanced cancers. Clones were sequenced by immunoSEQ multiplex PCR, and TCRdb holds only the in-frame ones, with some missing. The repertoire includes under 80,000 clones, around nine tenths of them detected once, and 0.76% sits in the top ten. The specimen comprised CD4+ or CD8+ T cells sorted from blood, sampled in a trial of the OX40 agonist ivuxolimab. These receptors all come from an adult with an advanced solid tumor such as melanoma, head and neck, liver or kidney cancer. CDR3s include the opening cysteine and the closing phenylalanine or tryptophan. A D gene is named only where the DNA matches it firmly. Some rows mark clone size as missing; the rest say once, few, many or name a class of expanded clone.

j_call | clone_size | d_call | v_call | cdr3_aa | cdr3_nt
TRBJ1-5 | NA | NA | TRBV6-1 | CATRAVGDQPQHF | TGTGCCACCAGAGCGGTGGGTGATCAGCCCCAGCATTTT
TRBJ2-3 | NA | NA | TRBV10-3 | CAISESERGSTDTQYF | TGTGCCATCAGTGAGTCGGAAAGGGGGAGCACAGATACGCAGTATTTT
TRBJ1-3 | NA | NA | TRBV18 | CASSPNRQRISGNTIYF | TGTGCCAGCTCACCGAATCGACAGCGGATTTCTGGAAACACCATATATTTT
TRBJ1-2 | NA | NA | TRBV6-5 | CASSYSEWSNYGYTF | TGTGCCAGCAGTTACTCGGAATGGTCTAACTATGGCTACACCTTC
TRBJ1-1 | NA | TRBD1 | TRBV5-1 | CASSVGQAANTEAFF | TGCGCCAGCAGCGTGGGACAGGCTGCGAACACTGAAGCTTTCTTT
TRBJ1-3 | NA | NA | TRBV11-2 | CASSLVTRTSGNTIYF | TGTGCCAGCAGCTTAGTGACGAGAACCTCTGGAAACACCATATATTTT
TRBJ2-1 | NA | TRBD2 | TRBV7-9 | CASTLTSGFSYNEQFF | TGTGCCAGCACCCTGACTAGCGGGTTCTCCTACAATGAGCAGTTCTTC
TRBJ2-5 | NA | NA | TRBV11-2 | CASSFPGYQETQYF | TGTGCCAGCAGCTTCCCTGGGTACCAAGAGACCCAGTACTTC
TRBJ2-3 | NA | NA | TRBV19 | CASRAGHHTDTQYF | TGTGCCAGTAGGGCGGGACACCACACAGATACGCAGTATTTT
TRBJ2-7 | NA | TRBD2 | TRBV18 | CASSPLASGSSYEQYF | TGTGCCAGCTCACCACTGGCTAGCGGGAGCTCCTACGAGCAGTACTTC
TRBJ1-4 | NA | NA | TRBV9 | CASSSDRRNEKLFF | TGTGCCAGCAGCTCGGACAGACGTAATGAAAAACTGTTTTTT
TRBJ2-7 | once | NA | TRBV10-3 | CAISGPPLTSNSYEQYF | TGTGCCATCAGTGGACCCCCGCTCACTAGTAACTCCTACGAGCAGTACTTC
TRBJ2-7 | NA | NA | TRBV14 | CASSQDLGPDGQYF | TGTGCCAGCAGCCAAGATCTCGGGCCCGACGGGCAGTACTTC
TRBJ2-5 | NA | NA | TRBV6-5 | CASSYTGRGGQETQYF | TGTGCCAGCAGTTACACGGGTCGAGGAGGTCAAGAGACCCAGTACTTC
TRBJ2-3 | once | NA | TRBV19 | CASKAALSTDTQYF | TGTGCCAGTAAGGCGGCCCTTAGCACAGATACGCAGTATTTT
TRBJ2-1 | NA | TRBD2 | TRBV5-6 | CASSFGTSSYNEQFF | TGTGCCAGCAGTTTCGGGACTAGCAGTTACAATGAGCAGTTCTTC
TRBJ1-3 | NA | NA | TRBV18 | CASSSGAVNAGNTIYF | TGTGCCAGCTCATCGGGGGCGGTTAATGCTGGAAACACCATATATTTT
TRBJ1-5 | NA | TRBD1 | TRBV4-1 | CASSQEGGGNQPQHF | TGCGCCAGCAGCCAAGAAGGGGGCGGCAATCAGCCCCAGCATTTT
TRBJ2-1 | NA | NA | TRBV20-1 | CSARDGTEQFF | TGCAGTGCTAGAGACGGTACTGAGCAGTTCTTC
TRBJ1-6 | NA | NA | TRBV7-9 | CASSLRGPGSPLHF | TGTGCCAGCAGCTTAAGGGGTCCAGGGTCACCCCTCCACTTT
TRBJ2-3 | NA | NA | TRBV2 | CARGKAGAGPDTQYF | TGTGCCAGGGGCAAGGCTGGGGCGGGACCGGATACGCAGTATTTT
TRBJ2-3 | few | NA | TRBV29-1 | CSGHQDTQYF | TGCAGCGGGCATCAGGATACGCAGTATTTT
TRBJ2-7 | once | NA | TRBV18 | CASSPDSAYEQYF | TGTGCCAGCTCTCCCGACAGCGCCTACGAGCAGTACTTC
TRBJ1-6 | NA | NA | TRBV30 | CAWSVQGGPNSPLHF | TGTGCCTGGAGTGTACAAGGCGGTCCTAATTCACCCCTCCACTTT
TRBJ2-7 | NA | NA | TRBV7-3 | CASSFPKSEQYF | TGTGCCAGCAGCTTCCCTAAGAGCGAGCAGTACTTC
TRBJ2-1 | NA | TRBD2 | TRBV5-1 | CASSLVLAGNHNEQFF | TGCGCCAGCAGCTTGGTTCTAGCGGGAAACCACAATGAGCAGTTCTTC
TRBJ1-2 | NA | NA | TRBV6-1 | CASSGQLEGYTF | TGTGCCAGCAGTGGCCAGCTAGAGGGCTACACCTTC
TRBJ2-5 | NA | NA | TRBV6-1 | CASIRGWGETQYF | TGTGCCAGCATCCGAGGGTGGGGAGAGACCCAGTACTTC
TRBJ2-7 | NA | NA | TRBV5-6 | CASSLYPAAYEQYF | TGTGCCAGCAGCTTGTACCCGGCAGCCTACGAGCAGTACTTC
TRBJ2-7 | NA | TRBD2 | TRBV28 | CASSGGLVAGATYEQYF | TGTGCCAGCAGTGGGGGCCTCGTAGCGGGGGCCACCTACGAGCAGTACTTC
TRBJ1-2 | NA | TRBD1 | TRBV6-6 | CASKRQGQNYGYTF | TGTGCCAGCAAAAGACAGGGGCAAAACTATGGCTACACCTTC
TRBJ2-7 | NA | TRBD2 | TRBV7-2 | CASSTTTSGGGMYPYEQYF | TGTGCCAGCAGCACAACTACTAGCGGGGGAGGTATGTACCCCTACGAGCAGTACTTC